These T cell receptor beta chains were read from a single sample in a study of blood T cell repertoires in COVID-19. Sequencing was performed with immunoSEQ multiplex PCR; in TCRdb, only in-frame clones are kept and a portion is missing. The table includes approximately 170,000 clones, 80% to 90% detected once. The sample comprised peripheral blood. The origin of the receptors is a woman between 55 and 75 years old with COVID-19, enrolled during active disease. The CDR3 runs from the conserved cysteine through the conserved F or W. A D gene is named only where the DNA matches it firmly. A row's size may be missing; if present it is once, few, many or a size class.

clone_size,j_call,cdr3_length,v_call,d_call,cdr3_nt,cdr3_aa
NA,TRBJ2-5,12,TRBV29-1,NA,TGCAGCGTTAGTACGGAGCAAGAGACCCAGTACTTC,CSVSTEQETQYF
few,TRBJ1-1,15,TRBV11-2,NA,TGTGCCAGCAGCTTAGGGGTGACAACGAACACTGAAGCTTTCTTT,CASSLGVTTNTEAFF
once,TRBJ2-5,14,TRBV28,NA,TGTGCCAGCAGTTGGCGGGGGCCGCGAGAGACCCAGTACTTC,CASSWRGPRETQYF
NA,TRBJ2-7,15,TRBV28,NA,TGTGCCAGCACGAGGGGCGGGGAAATCTCCTACGAGCAGTACTTC,CASTRGGEISYEQYF
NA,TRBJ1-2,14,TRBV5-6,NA,TGTGCCAGCAGCTTGGATGGCCCCAGGTATGGCTACACCTTC,CASSLDGPRYGYTF
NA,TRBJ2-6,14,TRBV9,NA,TGTGCCAGCAGACAACCAAGTGGGGCCAACGTCCTGACTTTC,CASRQPSGANVLTF
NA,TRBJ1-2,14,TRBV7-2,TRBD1,TGTGCCAGCAGCTTAGTGACAGGGAACTATGGCTACACCTTC,CASSLVTGNYGYTF
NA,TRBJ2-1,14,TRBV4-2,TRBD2,TGTGCCAGCAGCCAAGTTGAGCGGGAGAATGAGCAGTTCTTC,CASSQVERENEQFF
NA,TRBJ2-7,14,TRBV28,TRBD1,TGTGCCAGCAGTTTGACAGGGAGCTCCTACGAGCAGTACTTC,CASSLTGSSYEQYF
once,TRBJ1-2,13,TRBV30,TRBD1,TGTGCCTGGAGTCAACAGGGGGCGGGTGGCTACACCTTC,CAWSQQGAGGYTF
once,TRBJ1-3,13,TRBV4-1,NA,TGCGCCAGCAGCCACCCGACAGGAAACACCATATATTTT,CASSHPTGNTIYF
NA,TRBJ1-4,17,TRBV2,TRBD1,TGTGCCAGCACCCGAAGGTGGTTGGGACAGGGAAGTGAAAAACTGTTTTTT,CASTRRWLGQGSEKLFF
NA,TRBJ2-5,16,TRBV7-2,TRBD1,TGTGCCAGCAGCTTAGCGGTGGGGACAGGGCAAGAGACCCAGTACTTC,CASSLAVGTGQETQYF
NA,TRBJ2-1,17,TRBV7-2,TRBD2,TGTGCCAGCAGCTTAAAATGGGGGGGACTCCAGGATAATGAGCAGTTCTTC,CASSLKWGGLQDNEQFF
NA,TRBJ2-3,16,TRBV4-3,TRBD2,TGCGCCAGCAGCCAATCGGGTCTAGCGGACACAGATACGCAGTATTTT,CASSQSGLADTDTQYF
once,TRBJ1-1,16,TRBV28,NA,TGTGCCAGCAGTTCGAGGGAGGGGAACATGAACACTGAAGCTTTCTTT,CASSSREGNMNTEAFF
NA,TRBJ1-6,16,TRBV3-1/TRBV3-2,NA,TGTGCCAGCAGCCTTCCCCGGGGGGCCGTTAATTCACCCCTCCACTTT,CASSLPRGAVNSPLHF